Listed here are 21 T cell receptor beta chains from one sample, sequenced in a study of early stage breast cancer tumors. Sequencing was performed with immunoSEQ multiplex PCR; in TCRdb, only in-frame clones are kept and a portion is missing. The sample has about 17,000 clones, about four fifths seen once. The sample comprised blood. The receptors were sampled from a person aged 65 to 79 with breast cancer.

The gene calls are TRBV5-1 and TRBJ2-3; 8 nucleotides line up with TRBD1. Germline trimming cut 4 bases from V and 1 base from J; bases unmatched to any gene: 5. Per the germline V gene, CDR1 is SGHRS and CDR2 is YFSETQ. The CDR3 is 15 amino acids. The CDR3 is CASSLDRGGTDTQYF. The CDR3 coding sequence is TGCGCCAGCAGCCTAGACAGGGGTGGCACAGATACGCAGTATTTT.

V usage is TRBV7-9 and J usage is TRBJ2-7; 7 nucleotides agree with TRBD1. The CDR3 totals 16 residues. Unmatched junction bases numbered 13, after V lost 5 bases and J lost 3 bases. Germline V CDR1 and CDR2: SEHNR, FQNEAQ (reference sequence). Here the CDR3 reads CASSPRTGAPNYEQYF. The CDR3 DNA follows: TGTGCCAGCAGCCCCCGAACAGGGGCCCCCAACTACGAGCAGTACTTC.

This clone was recorded only once. This chain connects TRBV7-9 to TRBJ2-3, with D possibly matching TRBD2 (5 bases). The V and J ends lost 1 base and 2 bases respectively, with 13 bases between them. CDR1 is SEHNR, CDR2 FQNEAQ, per germline (reference sequence). CDR3 length equals 16 residues. The CDR3 bases are TGTGCCAGCAGCTTAGGCCATAGCGTCCTCACAGATACGCAGTATTTT. It translates to CASSLGHSVLTDTQYF.

The chain uses TRBV6-6 and TRBJ2-4; weak D call: TRBD1 (5 bases). Trimming cost V 6 bases and J 0 bases, with 12 bases left between them. The CDR3 loop spans 15 amino acids. Germline V gives CDR1 MNHNY, CDR2 SVGAGI (reference sequence). The CDR3 loop reads CASSQQGLAKNIQYF. DNA of the CDR3: TGTGCCAGCAGCCAGCAGGGTTTAGCCAAAAACATTCAGTACTTC.

The CDR3 spells CASSQEIGLAGTGELFF. CDR3 coding DNA: TGTGCCAGCAGCCAAGAAATTGGACTAGCGGGGACCGGGGAGCTGTTTTTT. V is TRBV14 and J is TRBJ2-2, with TRBD2 matching 12 bases. This CDR3 comprises 17 residues. Germline CDR1 is SGHDN and CDR2 is FVKESK. The junction had 4 bases not matched to a gene; V was cut back by 0 bases and J by 5 bases.

The gene calls are TRBV6-5 and TRBJ2-1; D unresolved. The CDR3 runs 15 residues. From germline, CDR1 is MNHEY and CDR2 SVGAGI. Trimming cost V 2 bases and J 0 bases, with 8 bases left between them. CDR3 sequence: CASSYRAVSYNEQFF. CDR3 bases: TGTGCCAGCAGTTACCGAGCCGTCTCCTACAATGAGCAGTTCTTC.

This chain connects TRBV19 to TRBJ2-6; possible D gene TRBD1, 7 bases. Germline V CDR1 and CDR2: LNHDA, SQIVND (reference sequence). The CDR3 runs 16 residues. V lost 8 bases to trimming and J lost 0 bases, with 14 bases between them. The CDR3 protein is CASVSGGRSGANVLTF. CDR3 DNA: TGTGCCAGTGTGTCAGGGGGGCGCTCTGGGGCCAACGTCCTGACTTTC.

The chain joins TRBV4-2 to TRBJ2-3; TRBD2 aligns across 9 bases. CDR3 size: 17 residues. Trimming cost V 1 base and J 2 bases; bases outside gene matches: 7. CDR1 and CDR2 (germline): LGHNA, YNFKEQ. CDR3 DNA sequence: TGTGCCAGCAGCCAAGTTTTGAGCGGGGGGCTCACAGATACGCAGTATTTT. Amino acid sequence: CASSQVLSGGLTDTQYF.

This chain uses TRBV2 with TRBJ1-2; perhaps TRBD1 as D (6 bases). Trimming took off 8 bases at V and 8 bases at J, with 24 bases between the two ends. In germline, CDR1 is SNHLY, CDR2 FYNNEI. The CDR3 consists of 15 residues. CDR3 region: CASLWGPQTERGYTF. The DNA of the CDR3 is TGTGCCAGCTTGTGGGGGCCCCAGACAGAGAGAGGCTACACCTTC. Full variable domain (outside the CDR3, taken from reference TRBV2 and TRBJ1-2): EPEVTQTPSHQVTQMGQEVILRCVPISNHLYFYWYRQILGQKVEFLVSFYNNEISEKSEIFDDQFSVERPDGSNFTLKIRSTKLEDSAMYFCASLWGPQTERGYTFGSGTRLTVV.

The chain uses TRBV6-1 and TRBJ1-2; no firm D call. This CDR3 has 14 residues. Trimming removed 5 bases at V and 4 bases at J, with 14 bases between. Germline V gene sequence: CDR1 MNHNS, CDR2 SASEGT. CDR3 protein: CASSTPTATYGYTF. CDR3 nucleotides: TGTGCCAGCAGTACCCCGACTGCGACCTATGGCTACACCTTC.

The J gene is TRBJ1-3, the V gene TRBV28; the D is unclear. The V end was cut by 4 bases, the J end by 3 bases, with 7 bases between. The CDR3 is 13 residues long. Germline V lookup: CDR1 MDHEN, CDR2 SYDVKM. CDR3 sequence: CASSSPGGNTIYF. The DNA of the CDR3 is TGTGCCAGCAGTTCCCCCGGTGGAAACACCATATATTTT. Filled out from reference TRBV28 and TRBJ1-3, the complete variable domain reads DVKVTQSSRYLVKRTGEKVFLECVQDMDHENMFWYRQDPGLGLRLIYFSYDVKMKEKGDIPEGYSVSREKKERFSLILESASTNQTSMYLCASSSPGGNTIYFGEGSWLTVV.

V is TRBV19 and J is TRBJ1-5, with D possibly TRBD1 on 5 matching bases. Germline assignment: CDR1 LNHDA and CDR2 SQIVND (reference sequence). The CDR3 totals 15 residues. V gave up 3 bases and J gave up 6 bases, with 15 bases separating them. Here the CDR3 DNA reads TGTGCCAGTAGTATCAGGGTCGGGGAGGGTCAGCCCCAGCATTTT. Translation gives CASSIRVGEGQPQHF.

This chain joins TRBV7-3 and TRBJ1-1, with TRBD1 matching 8 bases. Germline V gene data show CDR1 as SGHTA and CDR2 as FQGTGA. V shed 5 bases, J shed 1 base, and the junction held 3 bases outside the gene matches. This CDR3 is 14 amino acids long. The CDR3 sequence: CASSRQGTNTEAFF. CDR3 nucleotide sequence: TGTGCCAGCAGCCGACAGGGGACGAACACTGAAGCTTTCTTT.

The chain couples TRBV15 to TRBJ1-5; possible D gene TRBD1, 5 bases. This CDR3 has 15 amino acids. Germline V CDR1 and CDR2: LNHNV, YYDKDF (reference sequence). Trimming cost V 3 bases and J 4 bases, with 13 bases left between them. The DNA of the CDR3 is TGTGCCACCAGCAGTGAGGCAGGGCGGAATCAGCCCCAGCATTTT. This encodes CATSSEAGRNQPQHF.

V usage is TRBV7-3 and J usage is TRBJ2-6, with TRBD2 matching over 7 bases. The ends lost 5 bases at V and 0 bases at J; junction bases unmatched: 13. From germline, CDR1 is SGHTA and CDR2 FQGTGA. The CDR3 runs to 19 residues. CDR3 residues: CASSPRERGVGSGANVLTF. The CDR3 coding sequence is TGTGCCAGCAGCCCCCGCGAACGGGGGGTCGGCTCTGGGGCCAACGTCCTGACTTTC.

The chain combines TRBV4-1 with TRBJ2-7, with D perhaps matching TRBD2 (6 bases). Trimming cost V 0 bases and J 5 bases, with 14 bases left between them. The V gene's germline CDR1 is MGHRA and CDR2 YSYEKL. CDR3 length: 15 amino acids. CDR3 amino acids: CASSQDRGFQNEQYF. CDR3 sequence (DNA): TGCGCCAGCAGCCAAGATCGGGGGTTCCAGAACGAGCAGTACTTC.

This clone was counted a few times. V is TRBV27 and J is TRBJ1-2, with TRBD1 as a possible D gene (6 bases). The V gene lost 5 bases and the J gene lost 4 bases, with 14 bases spanning the gap. The V gene's germline CDR1 is MNHEY and CDR2 SMNVEV (reference sequence). The CDR3 runs 14 residues. The CDR3 reads CASSDRYRAYGYTF. The CDR3 DNA is TGTGCCAGCAGTGACAGGTACAGGGCCTATGGCTACACCTTC.

This clone was found a few times. The V gene is TRBV5-6, the J gene TRBJ1-2; 7 nucleotides align to TRBD1. Germline V gene lookup returns CDR1 SGHDT and CDR2 YYEEEE. This CDR3 is 15 amino acids long. The V segment lost 1 base and the J segment 2 bases; nucleotides outside the gene matches: 5. In DNA, the CDR3 is TGTGCCAGCAGCTTGACGCCACAGGGGAACTATGGCTACACCTTC. Protein product: CASSLTPQGNYGYTF.

V usage is TRBV7-3 and J usage is TRBJ1-2; 8 bases fit TRBD1. Germline V CDR1 and CDR2: SGHTA, FQGTGA. The CDR3 length is 13 residues. Germline trimming cut 4 bases from V and 8 bases from J; bases unmatched to any gene: 6. The CDR3 loop is CASSSTGARGYTF. CDR3 coding DNA: TGTGCCAGCAGCTCGACAGGGGCGCGGGGCTACACCTTC.

Only a few counts were recorded for this clone. The rearrangement joins TRBV5-1 to TRBJ1-1; no clear D. V was pared by 1 base and J by 5 bases, with 6 bases between. Germline values: CDR1 SGHRS, CDR2 YFSETQ. CDR3 length: 12 amino acids. The CDR3 nucleotides are TGCGCCAGCAGCTTGATTAAAACTGAAGCTTTCTTT. Protein: CASSLIKTEAFF.

The J gene is TRBJ1-6, the V gene TRBV30, with D possibly matching TRBD1 (5 bases). CDR3 length equals 13 residues. Trimming took off 1 base at V and 11 bases at J, with 12 bases between the two ends. Germline CDR1 GTSNPN, CDR2 SVGIG (reference sequence). In nucleotides, the CDR3 is TGTGCCTGGAGTGGACTGACACAGGCACCCCTCCACTTT. This encodes CAWSGLTQAPLHF.